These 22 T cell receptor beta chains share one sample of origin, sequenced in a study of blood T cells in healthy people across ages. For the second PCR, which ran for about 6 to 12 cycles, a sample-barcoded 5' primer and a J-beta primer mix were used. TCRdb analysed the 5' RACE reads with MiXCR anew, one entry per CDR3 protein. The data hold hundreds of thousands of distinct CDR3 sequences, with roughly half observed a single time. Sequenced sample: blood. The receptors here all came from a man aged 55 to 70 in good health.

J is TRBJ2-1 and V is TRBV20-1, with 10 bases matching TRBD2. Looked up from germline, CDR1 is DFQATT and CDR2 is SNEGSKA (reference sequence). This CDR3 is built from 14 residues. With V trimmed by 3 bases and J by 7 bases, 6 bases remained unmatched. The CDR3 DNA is TGCAGTGCTAGTGGGCTAGCGGGGGTTAATGAGCAGTTCTTC. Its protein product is CSASGLAGVNEQFF.

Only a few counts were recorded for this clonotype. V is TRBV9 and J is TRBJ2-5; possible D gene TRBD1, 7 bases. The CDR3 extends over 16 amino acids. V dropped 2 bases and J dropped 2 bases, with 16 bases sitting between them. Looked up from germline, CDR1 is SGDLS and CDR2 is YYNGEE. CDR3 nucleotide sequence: TGTGCCAGCAGCGTCGGGTCAGGGGGGAATCAAGAGACCCAGTACTTC. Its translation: CASSVGSGGNQETQYF.

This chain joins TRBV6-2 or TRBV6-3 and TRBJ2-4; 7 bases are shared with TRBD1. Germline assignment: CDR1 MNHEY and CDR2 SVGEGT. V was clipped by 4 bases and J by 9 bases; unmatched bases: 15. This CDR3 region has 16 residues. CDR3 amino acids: CASSSDVDRLYGIQYF. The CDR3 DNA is TGTGCCAGCAGTTCCGACGTGGACAGGCTTTATGGCATTCAGTACTTC.

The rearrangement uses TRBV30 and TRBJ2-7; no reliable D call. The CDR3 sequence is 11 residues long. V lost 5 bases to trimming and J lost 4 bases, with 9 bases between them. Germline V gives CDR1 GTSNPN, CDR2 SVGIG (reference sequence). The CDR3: CAWVAEYEQYF. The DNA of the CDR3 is TGTGCCTGGGTCGCAGAGTACGAGCAGTACTTC.

The CDR3 here is CASTGTGFYGYTF. DNA of the CDR3: TGTGCCAGTACCGGAACAGGGTTTTATGGCTACACCTTC. The genes are TRBV19 and TRBJ1-2, with a possible D match to TRBD1 (6 bases). Germline lookup yields CDR1 LNHDA and CDR2 SQIVND (reference sequence). The CDR3 has 13 residues. The V end was cut by 7 bases, the J end by 5 bases, with 14 bases between.

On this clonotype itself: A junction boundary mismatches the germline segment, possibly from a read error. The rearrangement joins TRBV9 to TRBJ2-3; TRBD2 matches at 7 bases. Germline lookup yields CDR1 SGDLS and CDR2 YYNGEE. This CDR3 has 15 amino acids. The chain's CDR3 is CASTRGGRSIDTQYF. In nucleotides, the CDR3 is TGTGCCAGCACTCGGGGAGGGAGGAGCATAGATACGCAGTATTTT.

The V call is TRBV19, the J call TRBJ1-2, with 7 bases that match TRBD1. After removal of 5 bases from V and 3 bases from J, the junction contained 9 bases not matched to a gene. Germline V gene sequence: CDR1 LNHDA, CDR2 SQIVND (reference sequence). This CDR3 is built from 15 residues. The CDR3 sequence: CASSGVQGGDYGYTF. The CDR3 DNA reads TGTGCCAGTAGTGGGGTCCAGGGGGGGGACTATGGCTACACCTTC.

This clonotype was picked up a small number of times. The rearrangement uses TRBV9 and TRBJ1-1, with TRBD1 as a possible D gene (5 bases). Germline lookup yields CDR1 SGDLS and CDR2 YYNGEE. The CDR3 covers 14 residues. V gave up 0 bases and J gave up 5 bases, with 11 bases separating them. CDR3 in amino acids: CASSVGAEGTEAFF. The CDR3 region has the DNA TGTGCCAGCAGCGTAGGAGCCGAGGGGACTGAAGCTTTCTTT.

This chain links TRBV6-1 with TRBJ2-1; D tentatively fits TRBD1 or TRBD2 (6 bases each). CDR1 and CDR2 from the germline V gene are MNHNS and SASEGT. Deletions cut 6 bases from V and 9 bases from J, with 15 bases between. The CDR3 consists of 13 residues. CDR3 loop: CASSLEGGFEQFF. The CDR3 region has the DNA TGTGCCAGCAGCCTGGAGGGGGGCTTTGAGCAGTTCTTC.

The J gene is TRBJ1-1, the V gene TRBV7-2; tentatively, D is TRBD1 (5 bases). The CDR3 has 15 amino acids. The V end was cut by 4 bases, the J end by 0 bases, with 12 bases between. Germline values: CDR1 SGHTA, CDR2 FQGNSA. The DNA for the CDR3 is TGTGCCAGCAGCTCTCGGACACTTATGAACACTGAAGCTTTCTTT. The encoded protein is CASSSRTLMNTEAFF. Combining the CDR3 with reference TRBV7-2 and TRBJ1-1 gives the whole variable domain GAGVSQSPSNKVTEKGKDVELRCDPISGHTALYWYRQSLGQGLEFLIYFQGNSAPDKSGLPSDRFSAERTGGSVSTLTIQRTQQEDSAVYLCASSSRTLMNTEAFFGQGTRLTVV.

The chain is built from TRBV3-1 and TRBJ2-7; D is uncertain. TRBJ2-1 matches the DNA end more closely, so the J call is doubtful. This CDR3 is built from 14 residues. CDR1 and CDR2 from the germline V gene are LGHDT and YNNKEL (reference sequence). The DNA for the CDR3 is TGTGCCAGCAGCCAAGTGAAGGGTGCAAGAGAGCAGTTCTTC. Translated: CASSQVKGAREQFF.

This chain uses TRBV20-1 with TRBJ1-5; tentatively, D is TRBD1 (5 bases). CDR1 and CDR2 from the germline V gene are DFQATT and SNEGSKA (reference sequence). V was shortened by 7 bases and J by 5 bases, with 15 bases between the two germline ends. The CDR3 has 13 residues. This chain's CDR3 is CSGQTGTDQPQHF. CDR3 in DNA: TGCAGTGGGCAAACTGGGACGGATCAGCCCCAGCATTTT.

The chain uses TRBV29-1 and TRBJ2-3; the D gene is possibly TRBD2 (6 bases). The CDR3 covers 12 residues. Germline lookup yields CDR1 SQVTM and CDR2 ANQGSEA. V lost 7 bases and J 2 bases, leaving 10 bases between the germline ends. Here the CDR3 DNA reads TGCAGCGGGGGGGAACTCACAGATACGCAGTATTTT. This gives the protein CSGGELTDTQYF.

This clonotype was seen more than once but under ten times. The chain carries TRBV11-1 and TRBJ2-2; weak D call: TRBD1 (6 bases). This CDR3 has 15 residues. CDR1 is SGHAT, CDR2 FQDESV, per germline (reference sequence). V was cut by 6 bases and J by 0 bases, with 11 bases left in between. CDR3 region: CASSRTVSNTGELFF. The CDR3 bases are TGTGCCAGCAGTAGGACAGTCTCGAACACCGGGGAGCTGTTTTTT.

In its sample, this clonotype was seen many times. CDR3 coding DNA: TGTGCCAGCAGCTCCCGCACAGATACGCAGTATTTT. Translating it yields CASSSRTDTQYF. The V call is TRBV11-2, the J call TRBJ2-3; D not resolved. CDR1 is SGHAT, CDR2 FQNNGV, per germline. CDR3 size: 12 residues. Trimming took 4 bases from V and 1 from J, leaving 3 bases between them.

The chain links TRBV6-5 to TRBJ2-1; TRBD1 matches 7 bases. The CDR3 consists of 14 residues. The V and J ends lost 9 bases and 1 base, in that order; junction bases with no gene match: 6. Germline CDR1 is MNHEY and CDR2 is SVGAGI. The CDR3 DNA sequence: TGTGCCAGTGTCAAGGACAGGTCCTACAATGAGCAGTTCTTC. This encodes CASVKDRSYNEQFF.

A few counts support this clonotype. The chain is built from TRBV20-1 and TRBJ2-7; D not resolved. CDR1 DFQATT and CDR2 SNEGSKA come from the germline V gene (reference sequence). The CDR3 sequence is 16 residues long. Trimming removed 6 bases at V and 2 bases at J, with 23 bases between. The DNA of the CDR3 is TGCAGTGCAACGACCCTTAGCATAGGTCGTGCCTACGAGCAGTACTTC. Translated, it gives CSATTLSIGRAYEQYF.

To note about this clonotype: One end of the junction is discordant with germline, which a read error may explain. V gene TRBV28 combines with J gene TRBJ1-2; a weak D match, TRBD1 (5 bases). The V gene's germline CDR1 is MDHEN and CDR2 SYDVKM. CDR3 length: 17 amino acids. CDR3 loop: CASSLPSPGGPYYGYTF. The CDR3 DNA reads TGTGCAAGCAGTTTACCCTCCCCGGGGGGACCCTACTATGGCTACACCTTC.

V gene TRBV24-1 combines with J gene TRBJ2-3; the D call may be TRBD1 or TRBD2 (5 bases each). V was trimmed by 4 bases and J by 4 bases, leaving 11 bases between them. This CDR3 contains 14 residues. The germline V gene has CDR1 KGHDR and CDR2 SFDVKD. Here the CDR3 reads CATSDPQGADTQYF. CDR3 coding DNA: TGTGCCACCAGTGACCCCCAGGGAGCAGATACGCAGTATTTT.

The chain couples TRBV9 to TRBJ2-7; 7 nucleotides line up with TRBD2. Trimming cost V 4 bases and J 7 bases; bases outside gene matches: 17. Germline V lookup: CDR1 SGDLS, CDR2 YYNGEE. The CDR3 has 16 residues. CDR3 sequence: CASSPRVEGGPDEQYF. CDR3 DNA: TGTGCCAGCAGCCCCCGGGTCGAGGGAGGGCCGGATGAGCAGTACTTC. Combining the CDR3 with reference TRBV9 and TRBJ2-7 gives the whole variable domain DSGVTQTPKHLITATGQRVTLRCSPRSGDLSVYWYQQSLDQGLQFLIQYYNGEERAKGNILERFSAQQFPDLHSELNLSSLELGDSALYFCASSPRVEGGPDEQYFGPGTRLTVT.

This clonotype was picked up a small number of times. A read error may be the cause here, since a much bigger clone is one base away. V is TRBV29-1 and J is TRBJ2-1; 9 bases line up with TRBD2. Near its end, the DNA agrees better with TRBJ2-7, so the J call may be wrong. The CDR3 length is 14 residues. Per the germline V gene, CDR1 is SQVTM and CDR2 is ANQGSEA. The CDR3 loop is CSVAGTSSYNEQYF. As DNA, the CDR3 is TGCAGCGTAGCCGGGACTAGCTCCTACAATGAGCAGTACTTC.

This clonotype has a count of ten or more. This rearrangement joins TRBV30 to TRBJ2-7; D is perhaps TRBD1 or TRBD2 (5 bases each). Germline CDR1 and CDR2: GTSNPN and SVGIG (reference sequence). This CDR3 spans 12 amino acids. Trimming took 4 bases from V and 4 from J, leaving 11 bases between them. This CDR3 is CAWTRGGYEQYF. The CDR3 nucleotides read TGTGCCTGGACGAGGGGTGGGTACGAGCAGTACTTC.